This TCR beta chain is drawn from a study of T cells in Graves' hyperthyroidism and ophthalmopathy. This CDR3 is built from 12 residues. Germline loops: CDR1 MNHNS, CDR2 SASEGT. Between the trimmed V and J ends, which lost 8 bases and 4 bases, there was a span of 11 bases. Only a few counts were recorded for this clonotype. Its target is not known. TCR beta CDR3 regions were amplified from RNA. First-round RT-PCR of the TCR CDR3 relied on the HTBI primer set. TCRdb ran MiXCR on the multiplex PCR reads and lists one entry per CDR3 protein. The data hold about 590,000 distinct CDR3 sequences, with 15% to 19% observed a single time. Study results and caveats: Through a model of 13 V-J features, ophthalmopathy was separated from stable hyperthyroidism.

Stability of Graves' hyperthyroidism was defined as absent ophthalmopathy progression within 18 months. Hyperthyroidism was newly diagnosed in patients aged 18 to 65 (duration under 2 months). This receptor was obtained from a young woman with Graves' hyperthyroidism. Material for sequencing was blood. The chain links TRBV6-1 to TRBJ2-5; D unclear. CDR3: CASQGSGETQYF. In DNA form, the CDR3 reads TGTGCCAGCCAAGGGTCGGGAGAGACCCAGTACTTC.